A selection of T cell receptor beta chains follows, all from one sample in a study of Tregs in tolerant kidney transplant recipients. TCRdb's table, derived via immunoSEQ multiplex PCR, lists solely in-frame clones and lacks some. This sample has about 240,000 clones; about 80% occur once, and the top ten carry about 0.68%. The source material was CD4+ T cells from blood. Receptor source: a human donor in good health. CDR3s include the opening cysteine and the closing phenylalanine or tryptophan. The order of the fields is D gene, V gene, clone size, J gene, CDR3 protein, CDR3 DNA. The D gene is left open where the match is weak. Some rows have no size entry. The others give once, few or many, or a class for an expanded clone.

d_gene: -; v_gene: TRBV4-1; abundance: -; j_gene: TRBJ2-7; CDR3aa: CASSGEGARVFEQYF; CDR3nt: TGCGCCAGCAGCGGTGAAGGGGCGAGGGTCTTCGAGCAGTACTTC
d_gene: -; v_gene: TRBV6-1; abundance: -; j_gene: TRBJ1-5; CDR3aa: CASSEGESRGQPQHF; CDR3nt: TGTGCCAGCAGCGAAGGGGAGAGCCGGGGCCAGCCCCAGCATTTT
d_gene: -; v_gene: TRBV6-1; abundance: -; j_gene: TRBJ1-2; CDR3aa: CASSADSPYGYTF; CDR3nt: TGTGCCAGCAGTGCGGACAGCCCCTATGGCTACACCTTC
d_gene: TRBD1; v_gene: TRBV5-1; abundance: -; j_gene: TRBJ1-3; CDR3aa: CASSRITGGKGNTIYF; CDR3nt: TGCGCCAGCAGCCGAATTACAGGGGGCAAAGGAAACACCATATATTTT
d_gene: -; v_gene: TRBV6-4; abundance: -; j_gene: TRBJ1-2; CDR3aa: CASSDRVGYGYTF; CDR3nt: TGTGCCAGCAGTGACAGGGTGGGCTATGGCTACACCTTC
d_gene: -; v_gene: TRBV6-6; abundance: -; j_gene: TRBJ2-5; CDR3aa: CASSQGRGRETQYF; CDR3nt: TGTGCCAGCAGCCAGGGACGGGGGAGAGAGACCCAGTACTTC
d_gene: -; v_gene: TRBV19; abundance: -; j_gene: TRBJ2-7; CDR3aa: CASSMGRSYEQYF; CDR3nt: TGTGCCAGTAGTATGGGTAGGTCCTACGAGCAGTACTTC
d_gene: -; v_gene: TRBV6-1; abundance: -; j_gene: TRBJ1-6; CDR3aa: CASSYSPGNSPLHF; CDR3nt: TGTGCCAGCAGTTATTCCCCCGGAAATTCACCCCTCCACTTT
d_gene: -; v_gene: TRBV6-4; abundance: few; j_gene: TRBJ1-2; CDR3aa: CASSDRYGYTF; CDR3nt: TGTGCCAGCAGTGACAGATATGGCTACACCTTC
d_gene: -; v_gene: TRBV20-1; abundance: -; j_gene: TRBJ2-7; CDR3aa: CSAGRSYEQYF; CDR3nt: TGCAGTGCTGGTCGTTCCTACGAGCAGTACTTC
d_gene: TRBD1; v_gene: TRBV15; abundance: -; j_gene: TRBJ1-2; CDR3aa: CATSTGTGLNYGYTF; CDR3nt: TGTGCCACCAGTACCGGGACAGGGTTAAACTATGGCTACACCTTC
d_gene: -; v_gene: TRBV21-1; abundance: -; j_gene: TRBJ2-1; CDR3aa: CASSVPVTSGRYEQFF; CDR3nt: TGTGCCAGCAGCGTCCCGGTGACTAGCGGGAGGTATGAGCAGTTCTTC
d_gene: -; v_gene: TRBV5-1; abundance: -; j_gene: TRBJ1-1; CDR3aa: CASSFNPRDTEAFF; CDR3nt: TGCGCCAGCAGCTTCAATCCACGGGACACTGAAGCTTTCTTT
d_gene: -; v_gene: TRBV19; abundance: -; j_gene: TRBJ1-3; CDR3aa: CASSTAGQTIYF; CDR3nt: TGTGCCAGTAGTACTGCCGGACAGACCATATATTTT
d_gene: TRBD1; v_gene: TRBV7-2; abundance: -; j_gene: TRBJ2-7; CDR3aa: CASSGQGYGEQYF; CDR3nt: TGTGCCAGCAGCGGACAGGGGTACGGCGAGCAGTACTTC
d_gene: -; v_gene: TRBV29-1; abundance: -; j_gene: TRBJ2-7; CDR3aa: CSVLDRTDYEQYF; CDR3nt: TGCAGCGTTCTTGACAGAACGGACTACGAGCAGTACTTC
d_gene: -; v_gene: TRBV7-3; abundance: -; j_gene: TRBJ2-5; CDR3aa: CASSPTGLQETQYF; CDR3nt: TGTGCCAGCAGTCCGACCGGGCTTCAAGAGACCCAGTACTTC
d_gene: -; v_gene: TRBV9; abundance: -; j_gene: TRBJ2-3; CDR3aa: CASSAEGSQYF; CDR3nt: TGTGCCAGCAGCGCCGAGGGGTCGCAGTATTTT
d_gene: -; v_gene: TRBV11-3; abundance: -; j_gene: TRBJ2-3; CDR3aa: CASRDTDTDTQYF; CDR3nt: TGTGCCAGCAGGGACACCGACACAGATACGCAGTATTTT
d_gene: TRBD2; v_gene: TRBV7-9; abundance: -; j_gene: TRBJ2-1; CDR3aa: CASSLRTSGSNEQFF; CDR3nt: TGTGCCAGCAGCTTACGGACTAGCGGGAGCAATGAGCAGTTCTTC
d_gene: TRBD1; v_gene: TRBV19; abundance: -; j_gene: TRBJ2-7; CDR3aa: CASKESGTGSYEQYF; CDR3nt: TGTGCCAGTAAGGAGTCCGGGACAGGCTCCTACGAGCAGTACTTC
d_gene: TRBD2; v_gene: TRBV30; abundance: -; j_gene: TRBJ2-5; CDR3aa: CAWSGRTSGLPLKETQYF; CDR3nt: TGTGCCTGGAGTGGGAGAACTAGCGGGCTGCCACTCAAAGAGACCCAGTACTTC
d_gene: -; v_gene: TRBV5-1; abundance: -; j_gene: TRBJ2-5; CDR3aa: CASSRHWTEETQYF; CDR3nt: TGCGCCAGCAGCAGGCACTGGACAGAAGAGACCCAGTACTTC
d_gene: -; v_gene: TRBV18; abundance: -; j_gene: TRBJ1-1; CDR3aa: CASSPVGTEAFF; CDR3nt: TGTGCCAGCTCACCCGTAGGAACTGAAGCTTTCTTT
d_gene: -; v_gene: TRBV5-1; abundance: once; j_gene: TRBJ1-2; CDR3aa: CASSRVGGLTGYTF; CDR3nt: TGCGCCAGCAGTCGTGTCGGAGGGTTAACCGGCTACACCTTC
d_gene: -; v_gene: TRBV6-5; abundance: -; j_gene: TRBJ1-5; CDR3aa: CASRLTMASSQPQHF; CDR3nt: TGTGCCAGCAGGCTAACTATGGCCAGCAGTCAGCCCCAGCATTTT
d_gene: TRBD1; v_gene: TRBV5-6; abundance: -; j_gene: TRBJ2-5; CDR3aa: CASSSQVGRGNQAQYF; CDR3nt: TGTGCCAGCAGCTCCCAGGTGGGCAGGGGGAACCAAGCCCAGTACTTC
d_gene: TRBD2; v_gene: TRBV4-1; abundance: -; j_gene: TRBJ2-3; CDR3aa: CASSHPLGRGRVPDTQYF; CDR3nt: TGCGCCAGCAGCCATCCACTCGGGCGCGGGAGGGTCCCAGATACGCAGTATTTT
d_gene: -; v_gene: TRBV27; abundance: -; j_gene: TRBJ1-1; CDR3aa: CASSQTPGRLNTEAFF; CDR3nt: TGTGCCAGCAGTCAGACCCCGGGACGGTTGAACACTGAAGCTTTCTTT
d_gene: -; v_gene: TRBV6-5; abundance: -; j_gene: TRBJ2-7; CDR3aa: CASSYSGQSGTYEQYF; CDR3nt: TGTGCCAGCAGTTACTCCGGACAGTCAGGAACCTACGAGCAGTACTTC
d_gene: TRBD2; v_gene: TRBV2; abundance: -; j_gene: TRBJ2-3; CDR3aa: CASARGLAGNTDTQYF; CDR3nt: TGTGCCAGCGCCCGGGGACTAGCGGGAAACACAGATACGCAGTATTTT
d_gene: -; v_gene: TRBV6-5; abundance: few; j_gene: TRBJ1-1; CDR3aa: CASSYGTVNTEAFF; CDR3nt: TGTGCCAGCAGTTATGGGACGGTGAACACTGAAGCTTTCTTT
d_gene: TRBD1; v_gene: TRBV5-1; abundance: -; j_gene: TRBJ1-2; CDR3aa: CASSSQGIGYGYTF; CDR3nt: TGCGCCAGCAGCTCACAGGGGATCGGCTATGGCTACACCTTC
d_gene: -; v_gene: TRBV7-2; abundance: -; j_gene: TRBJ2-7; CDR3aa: CASSLELLGPVASYEQYF; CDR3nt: TGTGCCAGCAGCTTAGAGCTGTTGGGGCCGGTAGCGTCTTACGAGCAGTACTTC
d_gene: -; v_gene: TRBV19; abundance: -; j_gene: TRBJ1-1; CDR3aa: CASSKQQGGNTEAFF; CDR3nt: TGTGCCAGTAGTAAACAACAGGGCGGGAACACTGAAGCTTTCTTT
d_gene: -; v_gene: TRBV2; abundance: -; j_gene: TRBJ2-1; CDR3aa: CASSKTGVYNEQFF; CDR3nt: TGTGCCAGCAGTAAGACTGGCGTTTACAATGAGCAGTTCTTC
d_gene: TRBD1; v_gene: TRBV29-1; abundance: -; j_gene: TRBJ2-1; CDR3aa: CSVEGQLGKSSYNEQFF; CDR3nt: TGCAGCGTTGAGGGACAGCTCGGAAAGAGCTCCTACAATGAGCAGTTCTTC
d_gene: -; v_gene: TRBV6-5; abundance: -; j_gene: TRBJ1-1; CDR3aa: CASRGNNMNTEAFF; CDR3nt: TGTGCCAGCAGGGGTAATAATATGAACACTGAAGCTTTCTTT
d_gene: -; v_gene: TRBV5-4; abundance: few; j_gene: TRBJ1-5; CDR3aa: CASSLGGATNQPQHF; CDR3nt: TGTGCCAGCAGCTTGGGTGGGGCCACAAATCAGCCCCAGCATTTT
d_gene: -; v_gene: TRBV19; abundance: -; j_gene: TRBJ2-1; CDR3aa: CASSRTYDEQFF; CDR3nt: TGTGCCAGTAGCCGGACTTACGATGAGCAGTTCTTC
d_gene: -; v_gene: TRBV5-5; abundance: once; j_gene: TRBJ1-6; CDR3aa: CASSQRQYNSPLHF; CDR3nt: TGTGCCAGCAGTCAAAGGCAGTATAATTCACCCCTCCACTTT
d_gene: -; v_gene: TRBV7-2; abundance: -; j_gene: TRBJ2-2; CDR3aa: CASSLQLAGTGELFF; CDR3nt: TGTGCCAGCAGCCTCCAGCTAGCCGGGACCGGGGAGCTGTTTTTT
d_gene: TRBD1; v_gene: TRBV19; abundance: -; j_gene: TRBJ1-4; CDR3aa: CASSVTGVIEKLFF; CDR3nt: TGTGCCAGTAGTGTTACAGGGGTAATTGAAAAACTGTTTTTT
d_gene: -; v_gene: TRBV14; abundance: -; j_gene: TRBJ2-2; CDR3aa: CASSQITGTLNTGELFF; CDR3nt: TGTGCCAGCAGCCAAATTACCGGGACACTGAACACCGGGGAGCTGTTTTTT
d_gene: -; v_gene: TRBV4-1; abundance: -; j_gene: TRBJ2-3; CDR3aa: CASSQDREGTDTQYF; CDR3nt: TGCGCCAGCAGCCAAGACAGGGAAGGTACAGATACGCAGTATTTT
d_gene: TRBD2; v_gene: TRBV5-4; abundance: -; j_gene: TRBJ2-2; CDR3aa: CASSPGGASGISTGELFF; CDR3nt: TGTGCCAGCAGCCCGGGGGGGGCTAGCGGAATTTCCACCGGGGAGCTGTTTTTT
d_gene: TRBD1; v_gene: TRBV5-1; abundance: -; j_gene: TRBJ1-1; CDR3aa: CASSSPQGANTEAFF; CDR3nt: TGCGCCAGCAGCTCCCCACAGGGGGCGAACACTGAAGCTTTCTTT
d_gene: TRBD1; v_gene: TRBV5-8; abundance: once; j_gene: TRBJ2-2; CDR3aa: CASSLGDRVRTGELFF; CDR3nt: TGTGCCAGCAGCTTGGGGGACAGGGTTCGGACCGGGGAGCTGTTTTTT
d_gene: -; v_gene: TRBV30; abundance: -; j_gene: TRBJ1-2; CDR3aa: CAWSITGTSNGCTF; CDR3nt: TGTGCCTGGAGTATAACCGGGACATCTAATGGCTGCACCTTC
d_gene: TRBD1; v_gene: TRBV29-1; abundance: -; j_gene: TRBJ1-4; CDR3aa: CSVRSTGAGEKLFF; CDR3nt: TGCAGCGTCCGATCGACAGGGGCTGGTGAAAAACTGTTTTTT
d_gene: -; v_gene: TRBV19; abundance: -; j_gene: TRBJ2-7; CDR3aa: CASSIPRLGGEQYF; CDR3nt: TGTGCCAGTAGTATCCCACGTTTAGGTGGCGAGCAGTACTTC
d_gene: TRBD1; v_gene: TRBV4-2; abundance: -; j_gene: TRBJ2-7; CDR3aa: CASSDPRTGNEQYF; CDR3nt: TGTGCCAGCAGCGATCCCAGGACAGGGAACGAGCAGTACTTC
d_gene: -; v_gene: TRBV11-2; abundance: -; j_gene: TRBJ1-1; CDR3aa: CASSQTRAGNTEAFF; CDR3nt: TGTGCCAGCAGCCAGACTAGGGCTGGGAACACTGAAGCTTTCTTT
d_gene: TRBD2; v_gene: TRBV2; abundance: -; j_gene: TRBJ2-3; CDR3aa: CASRGSGRARDTQYF; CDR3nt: TGTGCCAGCAGGGGTAGCGGGAGGGCCCGGGATACGCAGTATTTT
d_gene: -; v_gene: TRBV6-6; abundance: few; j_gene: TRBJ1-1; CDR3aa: CASSLRSGGAFF; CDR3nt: TGTGCCAGCAGTTTACGGTCGGGGGGAGCTTTCTTT
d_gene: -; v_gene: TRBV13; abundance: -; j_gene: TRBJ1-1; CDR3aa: CASSFRGMVTEAFF; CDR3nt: TGTGCCAGCAGCTTTCGAGGGATGGTCACTGAAGCTTTCTTT
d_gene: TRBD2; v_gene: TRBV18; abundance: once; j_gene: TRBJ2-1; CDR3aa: CASSPIQGTSGRGNEQFF; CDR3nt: TGTGCCAGCTCACCAATACAGGGGACTAGCGGGAGGGGCAATGAGCAGTTCTTC
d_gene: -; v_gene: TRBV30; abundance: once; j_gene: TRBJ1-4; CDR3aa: CAWERPDREVEKLFF; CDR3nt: TGTGCCTGGGAAAGACCCGACCGGGAGGTTGAAAAACTGTTTTTT
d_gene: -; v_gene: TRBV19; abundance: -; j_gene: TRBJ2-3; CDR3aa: CASSIVGTPDTQYF; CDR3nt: TGTGCCAGTAGTATTGTCGGCACCCCAGATACGCAGTATTTT
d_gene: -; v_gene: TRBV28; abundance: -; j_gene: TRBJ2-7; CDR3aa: CASSWGFSTYEQYF; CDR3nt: TGTGCCAGCAGTTGGGGGTTTAGTACGTACGAGCAGTACTTC